This note documents a single T cell receptor beta chain sequence. Antigen specificity is unknown. These data come from a study of vaccination effects on CD4 cells after COVID-19. Viral peptide pools were used in the ViraFEST assay to expand antigen-specific CD4+ T cells, and sequencing came afterward. Subsequent to about 10 days of culture, CD4+ T cells were isolated. All vaccine recipients tested negative for nucleocapsid antibodies and had never contracted SARS-CoV-2 infection. Culturing of under 2.5 million PBMC per well took place with roughly 10 IU/ml IL-2 and 9 to 10 ug/ml peptides. Assay: immunoSEQ multiplex PCR; the TCRdb copy retains only in-frame clones and omits some. The sample has some 79,000 clones, about 74% seen once. The sequencing used CD4+ T cells from PBMCs cultured with HCoV-229E spike peptides, collected before COVID-19 vaccination. The sequence was collected from a human donor who received a COVID-19 vaccine.

In nucleotides, the CDR3 is TGTGCCAGCAGCGTTCACCGGAAGAGCTCCTACAATGAGCAGTTCTTC. Amino acid sequence: CASSVHRKSSYNEQFF. The chain couples TRBV9 to TRBJ2-1; no definite D call. Trimming removed 2 bases at V and 0 bases at J, with 12 bases between. The CDR3 runs 16 residues. The V gene's germline CDR1 is SGDLS and CDR2 YYNGEE.